A selection of T cell receptor beta chains follows, all from one sample in a study of blood T cell repertoires in COVID-19. This table comes from immunoSEQ multiplex PCR, and its TCRdb copy is limited to in-frame clones, with some not included. This repertoire shows some 100,000 clones, about 80% found once; its top ten account for around a third. What was sequenced was peripheral blood. These receptors all come from a man aged 65 to 79 with active or convalescent COVID-19. CDR3s include the opening cysteine and the closing phenylalanine or tryptophan. The D gene is left open where the match is weak. A clone size is listed for some rows: how often the clone was seen (once, few, many), or a class if it is expanded.

v_gene	abundance	j_gene	d_gene	CDR3nt	CDR3aa
TRBV6-2/TRBV6-3	-	TRBJ2-7	TRBD2	TGTGCCAGCAGTTACCTACTAGCGGGAGAACAGTACGAGCAGTACTTC	CASSYLLAGEQYEQYF
TRBV5-5	-	TRBJ1-2	-	TGTGCCAGCAGGGTTGGAGGAGGGAACTATGGCTACACCTTC	CASRVGGGNYGYTF
TRBV12-3/TRBV12-4	-	TRBJ1-2	TRBD1	TGTGCCAGCCGACAGGGGGCTGGTGGCTACACCTTC	CASRQGAGGYTF
TRBV6-2/TRBV6-3	-	TRBJ2-7	-	TGTGCCAGCAGCGCCCGACAGGCCCCCTCCTACGAGCAGTACTTC	CASSARQAPSYEQYF
TRBV19	-	TRBJ2-7	TRBD2	TGTGCCAGTAGTATTGGGCGAAGGACTAGCGGGAGCTACGAGCAGTACTTC	CASSIGRRTSGSYEQYF
TRBV12-5	once	TRBJ1-2	-	TGTGCTAGTGGTTCACCAGACTATGGCTACACCTTC	CASGSPDYGYTF
TRBV4-2	-	TRBJ2-7	TRBD1	TGTGCCAGCAGCCAAGATAACGGACAGGGGGCGTCCGAGCAGTACTTC	CASSQDNGQGASEQYF
TRBV25-1	-	TRBJ1-6	-	TGTGCCAGCAGTGACCATAGGAGCTCCTATAATTCACCCCTCCACTTT	CASSDHRSSYNSPLHF
TRBV29-1	-	TRBJ2-1	TRBD2	TGCAGCGGATCACTAGCGGGAACCAATGAGCAGTTCTTC	CSGSLAGTNEQFF
TRBV3-1/TRBV3-2	-	TRBJ2-2	TRBD2	TGTGCCAGCAGCCCTCTAGCGGGCCGAAGGACCGGGGAGCTGTTTTTT	CASSPLAGRRTGELFF
TRBV5-4	-	TRBJ2-1	-	TGTGCCAGCAGCTTCGACAATGAGCAGTTCTTC	CASSFDNEQFF
TRBV5-1	once	TRBJ1-5	TRBD1	TGCGCCAGCAGGGGGGACAGCTTCCAATCAGCCCAGCATTTT	CASRGDSFQSAQHF
TRBV2	-	TRBJ1-6	TRBD1	TGTGCCAGCAGTCCTAGGACAGGGGGCGGATCACCCCTCCACTTT	CASSPRTGGGSPLHF
TRBV11-2	-	TRBJ2-7	TRBD2	TGTGCCAGCAGCACCAGACTAGCGGGGGCCAACGAGCAGTACTTC	CASSTRLAGANEQYF
TRBV18	-	TRBJ1-2	-	TGTGCCAGCTCACCCTCGGGAGGCGGAACTCTCTATGGCTACACCTTC	CASSPSGGGTLYGYTF
TRBV27	few	TRBJ1-5	-	TGTGCCAGCAGTTTATCCTCGGGGAGCAATCAGCCCCAGCATTTT	CASSLSSGSNQPQHF
TRBV12-3/TRBV12-4	once	TRBJ1-2	-	TGTGCCACCCTCCCAGGGCGCTATGGCTACACCTTC	CATLPGRYGYTF